One and the same sample provided the 11 T cell receptor beta chains below, sequenced in a study of T cell responses to AZD1222 COVID-19 vaccine. Repertoires were generated with immunoSEQ multiplex PCR, while TCRdb's copy carries only in-frame clones and drops some. The sample carries 200,000 or so clones, approximately 90% recorded once. The material sequenced was peripheral blood, taken on day 0 of AZD1222 vaccination. These TCRs come from an adult in good health.

V is TRBV5-4 and J is TRBJ2-2; 11 positions agree with TRBD2. CDR1 is SGHNT and CDR2 is YYREEE in the germline V gene (reference sequence). The CDR3 covers 16 residues. With 0 bases clipped from V and 4 bases from J, the junction kept 2 bases outside the gene matches. CDR3 sequence: CASSLGLAGLTGELFF. Written as DNA, the CDR3 is TGTGCCAGCAGCTTGGGACTAGCGGGACTCACCGGGGAGCTGTTTTTT.

This clone was seen a single time. The chain is built from TRBV18 and TRBJ2-2; D unresolved. Germline CDR1 reads KGHSH; CDR2 reads LQKENI. There are 14 residues in the CDR3. Between the trimmed V and J ends, which lost 4 bases and 2 bases, there was a span of 8 bases. The CDR3 nucleotides read TGTGCCAGCTCACGACTCGACAACACCGGGGAGCTGTTTTTT. Translated, it gives CASSRLDNTGELFF.

V gene TRBV6-5 combines with J gene TRBJ2-7, with D hard to call. This CDR3 contains 11 residues. Trimming left V 5 bases short and J 4 bases short, with 6 bases between. The germline CDR1 and CDR2 sequences are MNHEY and SVGAGI. CDR3 residues: CASSNQYEQYF. The CDR3 DNA sequence: TGTGCCAGCAGTAATCAGTACGAGCAGTACTTC.

The V call is TRBV9, the J call TRBJ1-2, with D unresolved. The V gene's germline CDR1 is SGDLS and CDR2 YYNGEE. V was clipped by 4 bases and J by 6 bases, with 19 bases between them. The CDR3 runs to 15 residues. CDR3 amino acids: CASSLGPTRAHGYTF. The CDR3, as DNA: TGTGCCAGCAGCCTCGGGCCTACAAGGGCCCATGGCTACACCTTC.

The rearrangement joins TRBV2 to TRBJ2-2, with 11 bases fitting TRBD2. With V trimmed by 7 bases and J by 7 bases, 11 bases remained unmatched. CDR1 is SNHLY, CDR2 FYNNEI, per germline. The CDR3 has 16 amino acids. The CDR3 reads CASKSTSGRGGGELFF. In DNA form, the CDR3 reads TGTGCCAGCAAGAGCACTAGCGGGAGAGGGGGCGGGGAGCTGTTTTTT.

The gene calls are TRBV18 and TRBJ1-1; no clear D gene. Looked up from germline, CDR1 is KGHSH and CDR2 is LQKENI. The CDR3 totals 15 residues. The V end was cut by 8 bases, the J end by 0 bases, with 16 bases between. CDR3 sequence reads: CASHLAPLLNTEAFF. DNA for the CDR3: TGTGCCAGCCACCTCGCCCCACTTCTGAACACTGAAGCTTTCTTT.

Only one count was recorded for this clone. The chain couples TRBV12-5 to TRBJ1-1; 10 bases align to TRBD1. Germline V gives CDR1 LGHNT, CDR2 FRNRAP. The CDR3 loop spans 17 amino acids. The junction had 14 bases not matched to a gene; V was cut back by 6 bases and J by 4 bases. The CDR3 is CASGLSRTGGFVTEAFF. CDR3 nucleotides: TGTGCTAGTGGCCTAAGTAGGACAGGGGGATTTGTCACTGAAGCTTTCTTT.

CDR3 region: CASSVAARMNEQYF. The DNA for the CDR3 is TGTGCCAGCAGCGTAGCCGCCCGTATGAACGAGCAGTACTTC. The genes are TRBV9 and TRBJ2-7; D gene uncertain. V lost 0 bases and J 5 bases, leaving 12 bases between the germline ends. Per germline, CDR1 SGDLS and CDR2 YYNGEE. The CDR3 is made up of 14 amino acids.

The rearrangement uses TRBV5-4 and TRBJ2-1; D gene unclear. Trimming took off 2 bases at V and 0 bases at J, with 6 bases between the two ends. The CDR3 is 14 residues long. Germline V gene sequence: CDR1 SGHNT, CDR2 YYREEE (reference sequence). The CDR3 DNA is TGTGCCAGCAGCTTCGGCCCCTCCTACAATGAGCAGTTCTTC. As protein: CASSFGPSYNEQFF.

V and J are TRBV5-5 and TRBJ1-2; TRBD1 aligns across 9 bases. Germline-derived CDR1 and CDR2 are SGHKS and YYEKEE (reference sequence). V shed 0 bases and J 2 bases; nucleotides not matched to a gene: 5. The length of the CDR3 is 16 residues. The CDR3 bases are TGTGCCAGCAGCTTGGGGGGACAGGGACTCAACTATGGCTACACCTTC. This encodes CASSLGGQGLNYGYTF.

The chain is built from TRBV9 and TRBJ1-2; TRBD1 might be the D (5 bases). V was trimmed by 7 bases and J by 0 bases, leaving 10 bases between them. This CDR3 region has 13 residues. Per the germline V gene, CDR1 is SGDLS and CDR2 is YYNGEE. CDR3 bases: TGTGCCAGCTTGAGGGGTCCTAACTATGGCTACACCTTC. The encoded protein is CASLRGPNYGYTF.